Included here is one T cell receptor beta chain sequence, with context. Caucasian adults residing in Nashville, Tennessee made up all the donors. Assay: immunoSEQ multiplex PCR; the TCRdb copy retains only in-frame clones and omits some. The table shows around 1 million clones, with approximately 80% occurring only once. The sample comes from a study of shared clonotypes between healthy human individuals. Germline V gene sequence: CDR1 GTSNPN, CDR2 SVGIG (reference sequence). Trimming cost V 3 bases and J 6 bases; bases outside gene matches: 5. CDR3 length: 13 amino acids. This TCR derives from a man aged 18 to 30 in good health. The specimen was memory CD4+ T cells sorted from blood. Subset denoted: CD45RA-negative fraction. The chain combines TRBV30 with TRBJ2-4, with 7 positions matching TRBD1. The CDR3 loop reads CAWRGQDRNIQYF. In nucleotides, the CDR3 is TGTGCCTGGAGAGGACAGGACAGAAACATTCAGTACTTC.